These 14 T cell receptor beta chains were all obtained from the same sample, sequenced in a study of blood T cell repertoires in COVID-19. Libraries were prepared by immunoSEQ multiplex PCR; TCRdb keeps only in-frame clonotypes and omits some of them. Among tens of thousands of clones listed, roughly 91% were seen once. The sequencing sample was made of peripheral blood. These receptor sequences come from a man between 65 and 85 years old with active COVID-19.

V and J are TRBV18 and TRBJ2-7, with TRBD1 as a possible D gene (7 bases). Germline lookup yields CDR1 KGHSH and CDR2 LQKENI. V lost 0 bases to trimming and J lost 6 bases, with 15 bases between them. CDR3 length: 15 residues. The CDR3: CASSPPSGGIREQYF. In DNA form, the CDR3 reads TGTGCCAGCTCACCACCTTCAGGGGGGATTCGCGAGCAGTACTTC.

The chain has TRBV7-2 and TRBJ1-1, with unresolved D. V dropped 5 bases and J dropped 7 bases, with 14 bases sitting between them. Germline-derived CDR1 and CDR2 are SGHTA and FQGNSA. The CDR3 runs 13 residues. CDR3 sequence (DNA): TGTGCCAGCAGCCCCCACAGTATGCGTGAAGCTTTCTTT. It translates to CASSPHSMREAFF.

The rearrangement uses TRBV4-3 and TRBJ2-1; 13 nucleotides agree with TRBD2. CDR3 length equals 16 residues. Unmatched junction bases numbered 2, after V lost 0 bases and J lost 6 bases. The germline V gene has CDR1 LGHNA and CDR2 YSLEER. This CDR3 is CASSQDTSGRANEQFF. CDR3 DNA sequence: TGCGCCAGCAGCCAAGATACTAGCGGGAGGGCCAATGAGCAGTTCTTC.

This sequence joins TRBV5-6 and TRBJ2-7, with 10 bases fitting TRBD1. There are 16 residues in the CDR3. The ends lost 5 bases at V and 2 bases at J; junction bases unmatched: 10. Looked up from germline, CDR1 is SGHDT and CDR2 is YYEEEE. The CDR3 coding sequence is TGTGCCAGCAGTACACTTTTAGGGACAGGGGCCTACGAGCAGTACTTC. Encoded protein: CASSTLLGTGAYEQYF.

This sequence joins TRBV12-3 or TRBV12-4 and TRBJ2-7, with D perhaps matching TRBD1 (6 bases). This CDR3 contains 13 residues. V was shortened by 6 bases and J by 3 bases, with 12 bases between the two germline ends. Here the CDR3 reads CASRTTGNYEQYF. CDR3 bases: TGTGCCAGCAGGACCACAGGGAACTACGAGCAGTACTTC.

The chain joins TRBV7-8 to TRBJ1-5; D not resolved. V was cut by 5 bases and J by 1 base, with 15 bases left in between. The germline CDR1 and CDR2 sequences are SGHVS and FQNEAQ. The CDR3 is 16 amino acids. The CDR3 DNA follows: TGTGCCAGCAGCCCCCACGCCGGGATGAGCAATCAGCCCCAGCATTTT. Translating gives CASSPHAGMSNQPQHF.

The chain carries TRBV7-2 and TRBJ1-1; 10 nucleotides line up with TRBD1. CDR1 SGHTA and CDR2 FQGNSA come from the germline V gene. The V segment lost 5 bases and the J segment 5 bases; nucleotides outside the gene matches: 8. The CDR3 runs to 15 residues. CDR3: CASSPRQGASTEAFF. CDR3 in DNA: TGTGCCAGCAGCCCCCGACAGGGGGCGTCGACTGAAGCTTTCTTT. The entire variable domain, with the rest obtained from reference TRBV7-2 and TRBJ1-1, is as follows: GAGVSQSPSNKVTEKGKDVELRCDPISGHTALYWYRQSLGQGLEFLIYFQGNSAPDKSGLPSDRFSAERTGGSVSTLTIQRTQQEDSAVYLCASSPRQGASTEAFFGQGTRLTVV.

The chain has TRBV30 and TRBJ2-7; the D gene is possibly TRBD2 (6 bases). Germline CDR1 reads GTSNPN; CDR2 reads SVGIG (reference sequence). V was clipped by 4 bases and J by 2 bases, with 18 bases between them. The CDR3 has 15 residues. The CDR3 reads CAWKEVGTYTYEQYF. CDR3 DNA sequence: TGTGCCTGGAAGGAGGTGGGGACTTACACCTACGAGCAGTACTTC.

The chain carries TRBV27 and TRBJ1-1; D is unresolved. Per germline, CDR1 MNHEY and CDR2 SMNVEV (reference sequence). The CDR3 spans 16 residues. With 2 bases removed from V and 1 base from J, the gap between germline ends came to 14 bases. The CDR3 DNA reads TGTGCCAGCAGTTTAAACTACCAGCCAGAGAACACTGAAGCTTTCTTT. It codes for CASSLNYQPENTEAFF.

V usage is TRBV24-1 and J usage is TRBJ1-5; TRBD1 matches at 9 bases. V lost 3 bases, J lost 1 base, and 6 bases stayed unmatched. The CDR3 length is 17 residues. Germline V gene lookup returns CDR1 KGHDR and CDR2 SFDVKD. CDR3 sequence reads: CATSDHTGGRSNQPQHF. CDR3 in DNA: TGTGCCACCAGTGATCACACAGGGGGCAGGAGCAATCAGCCCCAGCATTTT.

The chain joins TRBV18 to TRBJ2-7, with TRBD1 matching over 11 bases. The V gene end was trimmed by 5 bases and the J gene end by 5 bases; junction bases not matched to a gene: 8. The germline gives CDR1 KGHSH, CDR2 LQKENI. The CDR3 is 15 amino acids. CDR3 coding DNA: TGTGCCAGCTCAGTAAGGACAGGGGGCTTCAACGAGCAGTACTTC. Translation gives CASSVRTGGFNEQYF.

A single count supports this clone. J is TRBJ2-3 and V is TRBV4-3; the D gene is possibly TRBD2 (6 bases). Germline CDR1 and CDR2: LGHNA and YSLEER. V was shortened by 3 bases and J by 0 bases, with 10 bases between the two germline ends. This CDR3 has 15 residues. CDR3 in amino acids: CASSHLRESTDTQYF. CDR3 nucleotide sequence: TGCGCCAGCAGCCACTTGCGGGAAAGCACAGATACGCAGTATTTT.

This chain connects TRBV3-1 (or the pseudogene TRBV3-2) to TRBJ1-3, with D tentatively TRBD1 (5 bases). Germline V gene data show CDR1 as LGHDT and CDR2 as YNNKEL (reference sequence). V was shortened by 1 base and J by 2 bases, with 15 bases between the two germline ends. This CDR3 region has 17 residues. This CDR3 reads CASSQGEGRITGNTIYF. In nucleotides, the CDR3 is TGTGCCAGCAGCCAAGGAGAGGGGAGGATCACTGGAAACACCATATATTTT.

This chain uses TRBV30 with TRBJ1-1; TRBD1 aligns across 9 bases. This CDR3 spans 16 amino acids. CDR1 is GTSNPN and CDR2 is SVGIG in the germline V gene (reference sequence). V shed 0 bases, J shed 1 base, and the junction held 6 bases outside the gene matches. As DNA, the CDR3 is TGTGCCTGGAGTGTATGGGGGACAGGGACGAACACTGAAGCTTTCTTT. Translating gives CAWSVWGTGTNTEAFF.